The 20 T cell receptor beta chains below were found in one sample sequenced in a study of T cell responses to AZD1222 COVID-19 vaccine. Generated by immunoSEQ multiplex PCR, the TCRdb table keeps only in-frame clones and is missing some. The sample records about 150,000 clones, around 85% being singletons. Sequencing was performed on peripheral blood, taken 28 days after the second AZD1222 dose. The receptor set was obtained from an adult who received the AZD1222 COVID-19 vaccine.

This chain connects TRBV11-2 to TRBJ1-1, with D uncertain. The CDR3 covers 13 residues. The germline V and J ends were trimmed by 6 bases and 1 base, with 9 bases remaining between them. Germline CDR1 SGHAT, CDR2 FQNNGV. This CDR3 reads CASRIATNTEAFF. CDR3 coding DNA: TGTGCCAGCAGGATCGCAACGAACACTGAAGCTTTCTTT.

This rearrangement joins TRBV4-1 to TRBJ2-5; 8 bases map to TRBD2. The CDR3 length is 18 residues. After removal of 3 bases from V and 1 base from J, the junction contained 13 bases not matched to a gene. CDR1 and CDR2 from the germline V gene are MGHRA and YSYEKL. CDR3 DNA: TGCGCCAGCAGCCAGGGTCTAGCGGGCCCCGCGGGCCAAGAGACCCAGTACTTC. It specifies CASSQGLAGPAGQETQYF.

CDR3 sequence reads: CAISAGTAGSPLHF. For the CDR3, the DNA is TGTGCCATCAGTGCCGGGACCGCTGGTTCACCCCTCCACTTT. The chain couples TRBV10-3 to TRBJ1-6; the D gene is possibly TRBD1 (5 bases). Germline V gene lookup returns CDR1 ENHRY and CDR2 SYGVKD. The CDR3 extends over 14 amino acids. The ends were cut back, 4 bases at V and 9 bases at J, with 13 bases in the middle.

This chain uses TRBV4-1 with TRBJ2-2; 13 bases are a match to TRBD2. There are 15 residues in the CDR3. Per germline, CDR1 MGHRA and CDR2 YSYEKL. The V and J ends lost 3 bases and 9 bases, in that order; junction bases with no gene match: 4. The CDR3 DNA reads TGCGCCAGCAGCCAGAGGGGACTAGCGGGGCGGGAGCTGTTTTTT. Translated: CASSQRGLAGRELFF.

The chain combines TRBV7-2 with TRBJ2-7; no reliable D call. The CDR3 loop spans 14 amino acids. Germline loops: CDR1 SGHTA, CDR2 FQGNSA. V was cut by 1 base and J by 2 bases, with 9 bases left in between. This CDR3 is CASSLVPGTYEQYF. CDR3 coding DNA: TGTGCCAGCAGCTTAGTGCCTGGGACCTACGAGCAGTACTTC.

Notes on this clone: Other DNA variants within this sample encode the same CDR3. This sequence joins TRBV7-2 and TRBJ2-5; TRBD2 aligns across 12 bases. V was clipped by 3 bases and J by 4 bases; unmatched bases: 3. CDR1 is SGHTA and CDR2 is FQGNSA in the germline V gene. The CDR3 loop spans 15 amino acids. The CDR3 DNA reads TGTGCCAGCAGCTTGGCTAGCGGGGGGGTAGAGACCCAGTACTTC. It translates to CASSLASGGVETQYF.

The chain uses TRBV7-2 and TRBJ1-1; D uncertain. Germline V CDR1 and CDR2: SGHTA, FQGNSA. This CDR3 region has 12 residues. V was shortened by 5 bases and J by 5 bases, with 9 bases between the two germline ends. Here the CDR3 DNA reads TGTGCCAGCAGCCCCGACCTGACTGAAGCTTTCTTT. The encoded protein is CASSPDLTEAFF.

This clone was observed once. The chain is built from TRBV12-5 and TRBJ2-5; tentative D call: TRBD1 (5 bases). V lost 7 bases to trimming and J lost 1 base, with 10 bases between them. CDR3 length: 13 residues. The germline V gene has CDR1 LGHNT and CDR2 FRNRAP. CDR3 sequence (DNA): TGTGCTAGTGCCCCAGGGTCCCAAGAGACCCAGTACTTC. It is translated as CASAPGSQETQYF.

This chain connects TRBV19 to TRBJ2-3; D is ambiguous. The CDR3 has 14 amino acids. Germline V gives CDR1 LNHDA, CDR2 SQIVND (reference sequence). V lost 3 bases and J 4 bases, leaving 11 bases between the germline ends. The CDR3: CASSMGFPADTQYF. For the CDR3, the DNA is TGTGCCAGTAGTATGGGTTTCCCGGCAGATACGCAGTATTTT. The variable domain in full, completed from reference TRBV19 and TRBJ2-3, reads DGGITQSPKYLFRKEGQNVTLSCEQNLNHDAMYWYRQDPGQGLRLIYYSQIVNDFQKGDIAEGYSVSREKKESFPLTVTSAQKNPTAFYLCASSMGFPADTQYFGPGTRLTVL.

The CDR3 reads CASSPTSLWGGRGETQYF. The CDR3 DNA sequence: TGTGCCAGCAGCCCAACCTCTCTATGGGGGGGACGTGGGGAGACCCAGTACTTC. This chain uses TRBV14 with TRBJ2-5, with 7 bases lining up with TRBD2. V lost 4 bases to trimming and J lost 5 bases; unmatched junction nucleotides: 19. The CDR3 runs 18 residues. In germline, CDR1 is SGHDN, CDR2 FVKESK.

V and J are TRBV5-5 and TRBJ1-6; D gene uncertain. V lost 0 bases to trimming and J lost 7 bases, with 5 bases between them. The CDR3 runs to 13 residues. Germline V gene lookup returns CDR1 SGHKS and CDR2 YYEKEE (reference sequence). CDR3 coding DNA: TGTGCCAGCAGCTTGGGCAGGAATTCACCCCTCCACTTT. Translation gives CASSLGRNSPLHF.

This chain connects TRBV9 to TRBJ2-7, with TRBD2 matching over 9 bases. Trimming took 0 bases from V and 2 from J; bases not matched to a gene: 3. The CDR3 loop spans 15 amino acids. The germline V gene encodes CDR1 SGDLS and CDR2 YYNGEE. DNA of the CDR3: TGTGCCAGCAGCGTAGAAGCGGGGGGCCCCTACGAGCAGTACTTC. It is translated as CASSVEAGGPYEQYF.

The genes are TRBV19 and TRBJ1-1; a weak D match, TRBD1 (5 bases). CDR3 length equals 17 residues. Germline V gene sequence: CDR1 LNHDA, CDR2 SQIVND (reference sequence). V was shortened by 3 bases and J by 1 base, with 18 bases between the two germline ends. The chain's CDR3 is CASSITGLRAGNTEAFF. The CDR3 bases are TGTGCCAGTAGTATTACGGGACTCAGGGCCGGGAACACTGAAGCTTTCTTT.

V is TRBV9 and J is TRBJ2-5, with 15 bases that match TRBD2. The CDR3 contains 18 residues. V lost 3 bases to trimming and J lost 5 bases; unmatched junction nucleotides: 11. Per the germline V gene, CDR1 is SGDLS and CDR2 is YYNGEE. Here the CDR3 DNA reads TGTGCCAGCAGCGGAATCCCGGGACTAGCGGGGGGAGGGGAGACCCAGTACTTC. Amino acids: CASSGIPGLAGGGETQYF.

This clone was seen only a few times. This chain's CDR3 is CASSSGGPYGYTF. As DNA, the CDR3 is TGTGCCAGCAGCTCGGGGGGCCCCTATGGCTACACCTTC. The chain is built from TRBV7-9 and TRBJ1-2, with TRBD1 as a possible D gene (6 bases). V was shortened by 4 bases and J by 4 bases, with 10 bases between the two germline ends. The CDR3 sequence is 13 residues long. The germline V gene encodes CDR1 SEHNR and CDR2 FQNEAQ (reference sequence).

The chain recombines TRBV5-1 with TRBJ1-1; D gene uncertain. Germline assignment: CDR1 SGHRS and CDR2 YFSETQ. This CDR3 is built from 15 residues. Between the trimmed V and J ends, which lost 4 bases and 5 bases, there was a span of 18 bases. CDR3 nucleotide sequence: TGCGCCAGCAGCAGCCTAGAAGCCCCTCGGACTGAAGCTTTCTTT. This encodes CASSSLEAPRTEAFF.

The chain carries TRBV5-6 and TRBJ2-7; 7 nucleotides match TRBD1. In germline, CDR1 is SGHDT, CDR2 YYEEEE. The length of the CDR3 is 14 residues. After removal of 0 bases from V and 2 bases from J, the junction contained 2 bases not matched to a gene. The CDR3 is CASSLGQGPYEQYF. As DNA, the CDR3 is TGTGCCAGCAGCTTGGGACAGGGTCCCTACGAGCAGTACTTC.

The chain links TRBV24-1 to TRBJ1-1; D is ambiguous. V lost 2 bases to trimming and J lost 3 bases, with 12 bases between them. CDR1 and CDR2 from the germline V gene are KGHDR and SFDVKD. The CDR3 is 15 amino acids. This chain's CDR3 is CATSDYRKEDTEAFF. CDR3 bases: TGTGCCACCAGTGATTATCGAAAAGAGGACACTGAAGCTTTCTTT.

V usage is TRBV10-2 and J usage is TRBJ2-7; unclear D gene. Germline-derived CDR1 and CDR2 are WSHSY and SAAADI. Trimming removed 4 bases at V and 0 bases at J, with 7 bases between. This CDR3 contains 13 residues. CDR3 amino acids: CASSGGSSYEQYF. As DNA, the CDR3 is TGCGCCAGCAGTGGTGGCAGCTCCTACGAGCAGTACTTC.

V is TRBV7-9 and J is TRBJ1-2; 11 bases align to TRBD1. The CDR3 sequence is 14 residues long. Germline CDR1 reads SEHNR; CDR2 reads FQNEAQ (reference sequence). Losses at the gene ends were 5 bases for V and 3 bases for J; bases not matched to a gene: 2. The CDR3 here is CASSRDRGDYGYTF. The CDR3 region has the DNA TGTGCCAGCAGCCGGGACAGGGGGGACTATGGCTACACCTTC.